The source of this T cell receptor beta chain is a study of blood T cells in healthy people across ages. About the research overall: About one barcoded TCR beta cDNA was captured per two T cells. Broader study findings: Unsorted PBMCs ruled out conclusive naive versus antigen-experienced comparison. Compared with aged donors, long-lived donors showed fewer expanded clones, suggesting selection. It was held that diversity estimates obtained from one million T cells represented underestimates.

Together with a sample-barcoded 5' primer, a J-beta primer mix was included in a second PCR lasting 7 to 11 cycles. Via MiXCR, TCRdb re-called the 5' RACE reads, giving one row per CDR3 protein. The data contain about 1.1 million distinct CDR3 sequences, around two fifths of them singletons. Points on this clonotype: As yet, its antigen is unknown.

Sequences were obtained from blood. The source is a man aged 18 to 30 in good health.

The CDR3 DNA follows: TGTGCCAGCAGCGTAGCTTATCAGGGGGGGACCGGGGAGCTGTTTTTT. It codes for CASSVAYQGGTGELFF. The chain couples TRBV9 to TRBJ2-2; either TRBD1 or TRBD2 may fit D (7 bases each). V lost 0 bases and J lost 5, with 14 bases in between. This CDR3 is 16 amino acids long. Germline V CDR1 and CDR2: SGDLS, YYNGEE.